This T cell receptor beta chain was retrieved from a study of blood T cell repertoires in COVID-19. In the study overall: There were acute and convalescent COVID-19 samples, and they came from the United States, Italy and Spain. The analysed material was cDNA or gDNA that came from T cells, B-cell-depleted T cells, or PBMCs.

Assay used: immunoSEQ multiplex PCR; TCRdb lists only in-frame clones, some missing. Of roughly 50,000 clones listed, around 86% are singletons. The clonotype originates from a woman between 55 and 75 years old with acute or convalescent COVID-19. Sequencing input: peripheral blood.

In nucleotides, the CDR3 is TGTGCCAGCAGCCAAGTTGGGCCCGGGGAGCTGTTTTTT. This gives the protein CASSQVGPGELFF. The chain couples TRBV3-1 (or the pseudogene TRBV3-2) to TRBJ2-2; D gene unclear. Germline V lookup: CDR1 LGHDT, CDR2 YNNKEL (reference sequence). The CDR3 consists of 13 residues. V lost 1 base and J lost 6, with 6 bases in between.